These T cell receptor beta chains were read from a single sample in a study of cytomegalovirus exposure and HLA in healthy donors. Sequencing used immunoSEQ multiplex PCR; TCRdb keeps in-frame clones, though not all of them. This repertoire includes around 130,000 clones. The sequencing input was PBMCs. These receptors came from a woman aged 35 to 49 in good health and CMV-seronegative. CDR3s include the opening cysteine and the closing phenylalanine or tryptophan. The order of the fields is CDR3 DNA, CDR3 protein, D gene, CDR3 length, V gene, J gene. The D gene is left open where the match is weak.

CDR3 DNA: TGTGCCAGCAGCTCCGTACCACTACCGCAGGGCTCTGGAAACACCATATATTTT
CDR3 protein: CASSSVPLPQGSGNTIYF
D gene: .
CDR3 length: 18
V gene: TRBV7-2
J gene: TRBJ1-3

CDR3 DNA: TGCAGCGTTGTATTAGCGGGGGATTACTACAATGAGCAGTTCTTC
CDR3 protein: CSVVLAGDYYNEQFF
D gene: TRBD2
CDR3 length: 15
V gene: TRBV29-1
J gene: TRBJ2-1

CDR3 DNA: TGTGCCAGCAGGACTACGGGACTCAAATCCCCTGAGCAGTTCTTC
CDR3 protein: CASRTTGLKSPEQFF
D gene: .
CDR3 length: 15
V gene: TRBV28
J gene: TRBJ2-1

CDR3 DNA: TGTGCCAGCAGCTACAGTGGCAACCTGGACACTGAAGCTTTCTTT
CDR3 protein: CASSYSGNLDTEAFF
D gene: .
CDR3 length: 15
V gene: TRBV5-6
J gene: TRBJ1-1

CDR3 DNA: TGTGCCAGCAGCTTGGAGGTGGACAGCCCCTACGAGCAGTACTTC
CDR3 protein: CASSLEVDSPYEQYF
D gene: .
CDR3 length: 15
V gene: TRBV5-6
J gene: TRBJ2-7

CDR3 DNA: TGTGCCAGCAGTTTGGACAGGCACAATCAGCCCCAGCATTTT
CDR3 protein: CASSLDRHNQPQHF
D gene: TRBD1
CDR3 length: 14
V gene: TRBV6-5
J gene: TRBJ1-5

CDR3 DNA: TGTGCCAGCAGCTCCATCATACGACAGGGGGCAAGGGGCTACACCTTC
CDR3 protein: CASSSIIRQGARGYTF
D gene: TRBD1
CDR3 length: 16
V gene: TRBV11-2
J gene: TRBJ1-2

CDR3 DNA: TGCGCCAGCAGCCAAGTTAGGCTAGCGGGGAGCTACGAGCAGTACTTC
CDR3 protein: CASSQVRLAGSYEQYF
D gene: TRBD2
CDR3 length: 16
V gene: TRBV4-1
J gene: TRBJ2-7

CDR3 DNA: TGTGCCAGCAGCCCCTCGGGACAGGGGGGCACTGAAGCTTTCTTT
CDR3 protein: CASSPSGQGGTEAFF
D gene: TRBD1
CDR3 length: 15
V gene: TRBV5-5
J gene: TRBJ1-1

CDR3 DNA: TGTGCCAGCAGCCAAGTCTTGAGCAGGACCTACGAGCAGTACTTC
CDR3 protein: CASSQVLSRTYEQYF
D gene: .
CDR3 length: 15
V gene: TRBV4-2
J gene: TRBJ2-7

CDR3 DNA: TGTGCCAGCAGTTTAGTAGGGGCCGGCTATGGCTACACCTTC
CDR3 protein: CASSLVGAGYGYTF
D gene: .
CDR3 length: 14
V gene: TRBV28
J gene: TRBJ1-2

CDR3 DNA: TGTGCCAGCAGCTTGGACAGGGGGAACAAACAAGAGACCCAGTACTTC
CDR3 protein: CASSLDRGNKQETQYF
D gene: TRBD1
CDR3 length: 16
V gene: TRBV5-6
J gene: TRBJ2-5

CDR3 DNA: TGTGCCAGCAGCCTATCACCACAGGGTACGCAGTATTTT
CDR3 protein: CASSLSPQGTQYF
D gene: .
CDR3 length: 13
V gene: TRBV7-9
J gene: TRBJ2-3

CDR3 DNA: TGTGCCAGCAGCTTAGATGGGGGGACTGAAGCTTTCTTT
CDR3 protein: CASSLDGGTEAFF
D gene: .
CDR3 length: 13
V gene: TRBV7-9
J gene: TRBJ1-1

CDR3 DNA: TGTGCCAGTAGTATAGCTTGGACAGGGGGCTTCGATACGCAGTATTTT
CDR3 protein: CASSIAWTGGFDTQYF
D gene: TRBD1
CDR3 length: 16
V gene: TRBV19
J gene: TRBJ2-3

CDR3 DNA: TGTGCCAGCAAAGGAGGCGTAACCTCGATGGGGGAGCAGTACTTC
CDR3 protein: CASKGGVTSMGEQYF
D gene: .
CDR3 length: 15
V gene: TRBV6-6
J gene: TRBJ2-7

CDR3 DNA: TGTGCCAGCAGTCCAGGGGACCTAGCCTACGAGCAGTACTTC
CDR3 protein: CASSPGDLAYEQYF
D gene: .
CDR3 length: 14
V gene: TRBV28
J gene: TRBJ2-7

CDR3 DNA: TGCGCCAGCAGCTTCCTGGGACAGACCTTAAACTATGGCTACACCTTC
CDR3 protein: CASSFLGQTLNYGYTF
D gene: TRBD1
CDR3 length: 16
V gene: TRBV5-1
J gene: TRBJ1-2

CDR3 DNA: TGTGCCAGCAGCGTAGGGGGTAGCGCCTCGGACAATGAGCAGTTCTTC
CDR3 protein: CASSVGGSASDNEQFF
D gene: .
CDR3 length: 16
V gene: TRBV9
J gene: TRBJ2-1

CDR3 DNA: TGTGCCAGCAGCCCACAGGGCCTCCGAGAGACCCAGTACTTC
CDR3 protein: CASSPQGLRETQYF
D gene: .
CDR3 length: 14
V gene: TRBV11-2
J gene: TRBJ2-5

CDR3 DNA: TGCGCCAGCAGCCCAGGGACAGTTGCCTACAATGAGCAGTTCTTC
CDR3 protein: CASSPGTVAYNEQFF
D gene: TRBD1
CDR3 length: 15
V gene: TRBV5-1
J gene: TRBJ2-1

CDR3 DNA: TGTGCCAGCAGCCGGGACAGGGGCATGAACACTGAAGCTTTCTTT
CDR3 protein: CASSRDRGMNTEAFF
D gene: TRBD1
CDR3 length: 15
V gene: TRBV7-2
J gene: TRBJ1-1

CDR3 DNA: TGCGTCAGCAGCTTGGTTGGCAGGGGGTCCACAGATACGCAGTATTTT
CDR3 protein: CVSSLVGRGSTDTQYF
D gene: TRBD1
CDR3 length: 16
V gene: TRBV5-1
J gene: TRBJ2-3

CDR3 DNA: TGTGCCAGCAGTTACGGGAGATTACCCACTGAAGCTTTCTTT
CDR3 protein: CASSYGRLPTEAFF
D gene: .
CDR3 length: 14
V gene: TRBV6-5
J gene: TRBJ1-1

CDR3 DNA: TGTGCCAGCAGACCTCGGCCGGGACAGGGGGGCGATACGCAGTATTTT
CDR3 protein: CASRPRPGQGGDTQYF
D gene: TRBD1
CDR3 length: 16
V gene: TRBV7-2
J gene: TRBJ2-3

CDR3 DNA: TGTGCCATCAGTGATGCGGGGCCTCGCACTGAAGCTTTCTTT
CDR3 protein: CAISDAGPRTEAFF
D gene: .
CDR3 length: 14
V gene: TRBV10-3
J gene: TRBJ1-1

CDR3 DNA: TGTGCCAGTAGAAAACCGGGACAGGGAGCGAACACCGGGGAGCTGTTTTTT
CDR3 protein: CASRKPGQGANTGELFF
D gene: TRBD1
CDR3 length: 17
V gene: TRBV19
J gene: TRBJ2-2

CDR3 DNA: TGTGCCATCAGTGAGTCACCCCAGGGCTTAGCTAACTATGGCTACACCTTC
CDR3 protein: CAISESPQGLANYGYTF
D gene: .
CDR3 length: 17
V gene: TRBV10-3
J gene: TRBJ1-2

CDR3 DNA: TGCAGCGTAGGATTTACAGGTAGCTCCTACAATGAGCAGTTCTTC
CDR3 protein: CSVGFTGSSYNEQFF
D gene: .
CDR3 length: 15
V gene: TRBV29-1
J gene: TRBJ2-1

CDR3 DNA: TGTGCCGTGTCCGGGACAGGGGCCACTGAAGCTTTCTTT
CDR3 protein: CAVSGTGATEAFF
D gene: TRBD1
CDR3 length: 13
V gene: TRBV10-3
J gene: TRBJ1-1

CDR3 DNA: TGTGCCAGCAGCTTTTCGGACACCCGCACAGATACGCAGTATTTT
CDR3 protein: CASSFSDTRTDTQYF
D gene: .
CDR3 length: 15
V gene: TRBV7-2
J gene: TRBJ2-3

CDR3 DNA: TGTGCCAGCAGTTCCGGGACAAGATTGTCTGAAGCTTTCTTT
CDR3 protein: CASSSGTRLSEAFF
D gene: .
CDR3 length: 14
V gene: TRBV5-6
J gene: TRBJ1-1

CDR3 DNA: TGTGCCAGCAGCTTAATTAGCGGACCCTACAATGAGCAGTTCTTC
CDR3 protein: CASSLISGPYNEQFF
D gene: .
CDR3 length: 15
V gene: TRBV7-9
J gene: TRBJ2-1

CDR3 DNA: TGTGCCAGTACCCAGGGGAGTGGCGGCAATCAGCCCCAGCATTTT
CDR3 protein: CASTQGSGGNQPQHF
D gene: .
CDR3 length: 15
V gene: TRBV19
J gene: TRBJ1-5

CDR3 DNA: TGTGCCAGCAGCCTCCAGGAGGGCTTGGATTCACCCCTCCACTTT
CDR3 protein: CASSLQEGLDSPLHF
D gene: .
CDR3 length: 15
V gene: TRBV2
J gene: TRBJ1-6

CDR3 DNA: TGTGCCAGCAGCCAAGATGGGTCGGGGGGGGATGGCTACACCTTC
CDR3 protein: CASSQDGSGGDGYTF
D gene: .
CDR3 length: 15
V gene: TRBV4-2
J gene: TRBJ1-2

CDR3 DNA: TGTGCCAGCAGCTTTCAGGTGAACACTGAAGCTTTCTTT
CDR3 protein: CASSFQVNTEAFF
D gene: .
CDR3 length: 13
V gene: TRBV11-2
J gene: TRBJ1-1

CDR3 DNA: TGCGCCAGCAGCCAAGATAGAGGGACCTACGAGCAGTACTTC
CDR3 protein: CASSQDRGTYEQYF
D gene: .
CDR3 length: 14
V gene: TRBV4-1
J gene: TRBJ2-7

CDR3 DNA: TGTGCCAGCCAGGGGAGATCCGGGGAGCTGTTTTTT
CDR3 protein: CASQGRSGELFF
D gene: .
CDR3 length: 12
V gene: TRBV11-3
J gene: TRBJ2-2

CDR3 DNA: TGTGCCAGCAGTTACTTACGGACAGTTCACACTGAAGCTTTCTTT
CDR3 protein: CASSYLRTVHTEAFF
D gene: .
CDR3 length: 15
V gene: TRBV6-5
J gene: TRBJ1-1

CDR3 DNA: TGTGCCAGCAGCTCGGGTCAGGGCGCTCCCCCAGCCCAGCATTTT
CDR3 protein: CASSSGQGAPPAQHF
D gene: .
CDR3 length: 15
V gene: TRBV5-6
J gene: TRBJ1-5

CDR3 DNA: TGTGCCAGCAGTCGCCCCACAGGGCAACTCTCCTACGAGCAGTACTTC
CDR3 protein: CASSRPTGQLSYEQYF
D gene: .
CDR3 length: 16
V gene: TRBV7-2
J gene: TRBJ2-7

CDR3 DNA: TGTGCCAGCAGTTCCGGGACAGGGGGCACAGATACGCAGTATTTT
CDR3 protein: CASSSGTGGTDTQYF
D gene: TRBD1
CDR3 length: 15
V gene: TRBV6-1
J gene: TRBJ2-3

CDR3 DNA: TGTGCCAGCAGCTTAAGAGTCGGCGGGGCGAACACCGGGGAGCTGTTTTTT
CDR3 protein: CASSLRVGGANTGELFF
D gene: .
CDR3 length: 17
V gene: TRBV7-3
J gene: TRBJ2-2

CDR3 DNA: TGCAGTGCGGGGGCATTTGGCTACACCTTC
CDR3 protein: CSAGAFGYTF
D gene: .
CDR3 length: 10
V gene: TRBV20-1
J gene: TRBJ1-2

CDR3 DNA: TGTGCCACCAGCAGCACAGGACTAGCGGGGGGCGGCTCGGCCAAAAGCATTCAGTACTTC
CDR3 protein: CATSSTGLAGGGSAKSIQYF
D gene: TRBD2
CDR3 length: 20
V gene: TRBV15
J gene: TRBJ2-4

CDR3 DNA: TGTGCCAGCAGCCAAACATGGGGAGCTAGGATTAATGAAAAACTGTTTTTT
CDR3 protein: CASSQTWGARINEKLFF
D gene: .
CDR3 length: 17
V gene: TRBV7-9
J gene: TRBJ1-4

CDR3 DNA: TGTGCCAGCAGTTGGGACAGGGGAAATCAGCCCCAGCATTTT
CDR3 protein: CASSWDRGNQPQHF
D gene: TRBD1
CDR3 length: 14
V gene: TRBV6-6
J gene: TRBJ1-5

CDR3 DNA: TGTGCCAGCACACCTCTAACAGGATTCGGCTACACCTTC
CDR3 protein: CASTPLTGFGYTF
D gene: .
CDR3 length: 13
V gene: TRBV28
J gene: TRBJ1-2

CDR3 DNA: TGTGCCAGCAGCGTAGGGAGGAGCTCCTATAATTCACCCCTCCACTTT
CDR3 protein: CASSVGRSSYNSPLHF
D gene: .
CDR3 length: 16
V gene: TRBV9
J gene: TRBJ1-6